The clone carrying this T cell receptor (beta chain) was seen ten or more times. Its specificity is not known. TCRdb analysed the 5' RACE reads with MiXCR anew, one entry per CDR3 protein. The sample shows 350,000 or so distinct CDR3 sequences, 9% to 15% of them seen only once. V lost 6 bases and J lost 1; bases outside the gene matches: 17. The CDR3 totals 17 residues. CDR1 and CDR2 from the germline V gene are SQVTM and ANQGSEA. This entry is derived from a study of identical twins. Study-wide results and caveats: Out-of-frame alpha sequences common to twins exhibited a surplus of low generation probability. Clonotypes of the beta chain that were abundant in cord blood carried fewer insertions (memory repertoires showed none). Where beta out-of-frame sequences were concerned, excess twin sharing was weaker.

The sample was also reused in another study, on yellow fever vaccine responses in identical twins. Turning to that study: It has been reported that, in twins, the vaccine T cell response seemed partly convergent and partly personalized.

The chain employs TRBV29-1 and TRBJ2-5, with 7 bases fitting TRBD2. This TCR was recovered from a woman aged 18-35 years in good health. The source material was CD8+ T cells sorted from blood. The CDR3 sequence: CSVATGSRAGSQETQYF. The CDR3 nucleotides read TGCAGCGTCGCCACAGGAAGCCGAGCGGGGTCCCAAGAGACCCAGTACTTC.